The rows below give T cell receptor beta chains drawn from one sample of a study of blood T cell repertoires in COVID-19. The assay was immunoSEQ multiplex PCR, and TCRdb's table has in-frame clones only and misses some. Of roughly 230,000 clones detected, more than 65% appear once; the ten largest clones hold approximately 7.9%. The sequenced sample was peripheral blood. The source of these receptors is an elderly woman with acute or convalescent COVID-19. The CDR3 runs from the conserved cysteine through the conserved F or W. Each record gives: D gene, clone size, V gene, J gene, CDR3 DNA, CDR3 protein. The D gene is left open where the match is weak. The size entry is marked missing in some rows and otherwise reads once, few, many or a size class.

D gene: .; clone size: many; V gene: TRBV5-6; J gene: TRBJ2-1; CDR3 DNA: TGTGCCAGCAGCTTGTGGCAGTATAACAATAATGAGCAGTTCTTC; CDR3 protein: CASSLWQYNNNEQFF
D gene: TRBD2; clone size: .; V gene: TRBV25-1; J gene: TRBJ2-1; CDR3 DNA: TGTGCCAGCAGTGAGTTAGCGGGATTCTATGAGCAGTTCTTC; CDR3 protein: CASSELAGFYEQFF
D gene: .; clone size: .; V gene: TRBV6-5; J gene: TRBJ2-7; CDR3 DNA: TGTGCCAGCAGCTGGGGGGGACAGGTGAATTACGAGCAGTACTTC; CDR3 protein: CASSWGGQVNYEQYF
D gene: .; clone size: few; V gene: TRBV21-1; J gene: TRBJ1-5; CDR3 DNA: TGTGCCAGCAGCAAAGAGGGGACAGGGGGCGGTCAGCCCCAGCATTTT; CDR3 protein: CASSKEGTGGGQPQHF
D gene: TRBD2; clone size: .; V gene: TRBV28; J gene: TRBJ2-2; CDR3 DNA: TGTGCCAGCAGTTTTCCTAGCGGGAGGGCCGTCACCGGGGAGCTGTTTTTT; CDR3 protein: CASSFPSGRAVTGELFF
D gene: .; clone size: .; V gene: TRBV6-1; J gene: TRBJ1-1; CDR3 DNA: TGTGCCAGCAGTGACAGGATTTTTGAAGCTTTCTTT; CDR3 protein: CASSDRIFEAFF
D gene: TRBD1; clone size: once; V gene: TRBV6-5; J gene: TRBJ2-6; CDR3 DNA: TGTGCCAGCAGGTCGACAGGGGTTGGGGCCAACGTCCTGACTTTC; CDR3 protein: CASRSTGVGANVLTF
D gene: TRBD2; clone size: few; V gene: TRBV4-2; J gene: TRBJ2-1; CDR3 DNA: TGTGCCAGCAGCCAATGGACTAGCGGGGATTGGGAGCAGTTCTTC; CDR3 protein: CASSQWTSGDWEQFF
D gene: TRBD1; clone size: .; V gene: TRBV6-5; J gene: TRBJ1-5; CDR3 DNA: TGTGCCAGCAGTCCCTACGACAGGGGGAATCAGCCCCAGCATTTT; CDR3 protein: CASSPYDRGNQPQHF
D gene: .; clone size: .; V gene: TRBV19; J gene: TRBJ2-7; CDR3 DNA: TGTGCCAGTAGTGTGGAGATATACAACTACGAGCAGTACTTC; CDR3 protein: CASSVEIYNYEQYF
D gene: TRBD2; clone size: .; V gene: TRBV25-1; J gene: TRBJ2-5; CDR3 DNA: TGTGCCAGCGCCATAGCGGGGCAAGAGACCCAGTACTTC; CDR3 protein: CASAIAGQETQYF
D gene: TRBD1; clone size: .; V gene: TRBV11-2; J gene: TRBJ2-7; CDR3 DNA: TGTGCCAGCCTCAGGGGGCGCGAGCAGTACTTC; CDR3 protein: CASLRGREQYF
D gene: .; clone size: .; V gene: TRBV2; J gene: TRBJ1-1; CDR3 DNA: TGTGCCAGCAGTCTTACAGGAATTTACACTGAAGCTTTCTTT; CDR3 protein: CASSLTGIYTEAFF